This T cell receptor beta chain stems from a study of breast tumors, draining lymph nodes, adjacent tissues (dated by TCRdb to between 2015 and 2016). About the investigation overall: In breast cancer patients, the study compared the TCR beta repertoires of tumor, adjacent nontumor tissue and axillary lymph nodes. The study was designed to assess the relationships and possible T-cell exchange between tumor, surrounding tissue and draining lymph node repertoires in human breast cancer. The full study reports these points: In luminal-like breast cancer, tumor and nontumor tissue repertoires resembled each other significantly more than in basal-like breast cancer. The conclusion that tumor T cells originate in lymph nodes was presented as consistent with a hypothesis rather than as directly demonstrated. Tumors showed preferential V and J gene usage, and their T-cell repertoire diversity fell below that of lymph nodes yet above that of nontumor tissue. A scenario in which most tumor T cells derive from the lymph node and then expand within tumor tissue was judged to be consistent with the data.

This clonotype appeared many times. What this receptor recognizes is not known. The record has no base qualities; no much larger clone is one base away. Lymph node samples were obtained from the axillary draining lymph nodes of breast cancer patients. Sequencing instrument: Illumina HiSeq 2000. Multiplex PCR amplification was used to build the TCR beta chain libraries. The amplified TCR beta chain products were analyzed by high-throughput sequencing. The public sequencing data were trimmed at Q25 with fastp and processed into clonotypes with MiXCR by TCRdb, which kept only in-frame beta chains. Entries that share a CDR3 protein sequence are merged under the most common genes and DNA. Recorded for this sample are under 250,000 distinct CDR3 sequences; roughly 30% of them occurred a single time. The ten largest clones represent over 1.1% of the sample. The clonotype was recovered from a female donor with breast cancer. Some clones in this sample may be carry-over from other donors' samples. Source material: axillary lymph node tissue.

The sequenced DNA: TGCGCCAGCAGCACGGGACTAGCCGACGAGCAGTACTTC. Its protein is CASSTGLADEQYF. Here the chain combines TRBV5-1 and TRBJ2-7, and 9 bases in between align with TRBD2. Sequences SGHRS (CDR1) and YFSETQ (CDR2) are obtained from the germline V gene. V is cut back by 4 bases and J by 5 bases, with 4 bases in the junction unmatched. The CDR3, from cysteine to phenylalanine, totals 13 residues. Here the CDR3 DNA is all that survives: 39 bases in frame from base 1. With all but the CDR3 taken from the reference TRBV5-1 and TRBJ2-7 genes, the full variable domain is: KAGVTQTPRYLIKTRGQQVTLSCSPISGHRSVSWYQQTPGQGLQFLFEYFSETQRNKGNFPGRFSGRQFSNSRSEMNVSTLELGDSALYLCASSTGLADEQYFGPGTRLTVT.